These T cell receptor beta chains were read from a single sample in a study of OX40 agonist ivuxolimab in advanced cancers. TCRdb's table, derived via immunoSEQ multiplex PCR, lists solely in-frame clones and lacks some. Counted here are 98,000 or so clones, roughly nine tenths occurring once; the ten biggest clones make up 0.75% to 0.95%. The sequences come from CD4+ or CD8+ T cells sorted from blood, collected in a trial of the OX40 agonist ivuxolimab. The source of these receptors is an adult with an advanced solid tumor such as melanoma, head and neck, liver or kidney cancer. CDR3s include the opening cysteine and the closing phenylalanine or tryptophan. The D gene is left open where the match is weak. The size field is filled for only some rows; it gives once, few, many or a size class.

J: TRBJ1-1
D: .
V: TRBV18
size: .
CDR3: CASSPPGGGGTEAFF
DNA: TGTGCCAGCTCACCACCGGGGGGAGGGGGCACTGAAGCTTTCTTT

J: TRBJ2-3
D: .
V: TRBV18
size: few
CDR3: CASSPPGPVGADTQYF
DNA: TGTGCCAGCTCACCACCGGGCCCCGTTGGCGCAGATACGCAGTATTTT

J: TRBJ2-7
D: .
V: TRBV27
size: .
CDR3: CASIYHRTENIRQYF
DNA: TGTGCCAGCATTTACCACCGGACGGAGAATATCCGGCAGTACTTC

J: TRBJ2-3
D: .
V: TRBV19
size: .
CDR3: CASTSTPGSSQADTQYF
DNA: TGTGCCAGTACCTCGACTCCGGGATCTTCCCAGGCAGATACGCAGTATTTT

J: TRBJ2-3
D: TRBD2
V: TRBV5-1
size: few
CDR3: CASSLGLATHTQYF
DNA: TGCGCCAGCAGCTTGGGACTAGCAACTCATACGCAGTATTTT

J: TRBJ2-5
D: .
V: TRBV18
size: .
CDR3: CASSLGEQETQYF
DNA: TGTGCCAGCTCACTGGGAGAACAAGAGACCCAGTACTTC

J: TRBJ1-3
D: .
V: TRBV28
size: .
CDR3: CASSFRGAKGNTIYF
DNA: TGTGCCAGCAGTTTTAGAGGGGCAAAAGGAAACACCATATATTTT

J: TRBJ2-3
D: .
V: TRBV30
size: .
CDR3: CAWSRGLGTDTQYF
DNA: TGTGCCTGGAGTCGGGGTTTAGGCACAGATACGCAGTATTTT

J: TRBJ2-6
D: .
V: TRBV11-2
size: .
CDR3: CASSLVTRLGANVLTF
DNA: TGTGCCAGCAGCTTAGTAACCCGCTTGGGGGCCAACGTCCTGACTTTC

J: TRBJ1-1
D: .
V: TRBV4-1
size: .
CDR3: CASSQAAGRLATEAFF
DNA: TGCGCCAGCAGCCAAGCGGCAGGACGTCTGGCCACTGAAGCTTTCTTT

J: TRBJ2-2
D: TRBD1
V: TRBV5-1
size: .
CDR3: CAARQGLNTGELFF
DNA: TGCGCCGCCAGACAGGGTCTGAACACCGGGGAGCTGTTTTTT

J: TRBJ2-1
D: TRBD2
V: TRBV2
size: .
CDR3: CASCSGSMENEQFF
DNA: TGTGCCAGCTGCAGCGGGAGTATGGAGAATGAGCAGTTCTTC

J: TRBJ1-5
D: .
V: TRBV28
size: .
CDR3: CASRVRGEPQHF
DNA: TGTGCCAGCCGAGTAAGGGGGGAGCCCCAGCATTTT

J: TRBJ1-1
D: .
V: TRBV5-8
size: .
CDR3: CASSRFDTEAFF
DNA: TGTGCCAGCAGCCGATTCGACACTGAAGCTTTCTTT

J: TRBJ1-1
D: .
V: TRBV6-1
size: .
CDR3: CASSEVGRNTEAFF
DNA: TGTGCCAGCAGTGAAGTGGGGAGGAACACTGAAGCTTTCTTT

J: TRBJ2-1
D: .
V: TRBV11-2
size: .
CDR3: CASSLVLRGNNEQFF
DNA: TGTGCCAGCAGCTTAGTTTTGAGGGGGAACAATGAGCAGTTCTTC

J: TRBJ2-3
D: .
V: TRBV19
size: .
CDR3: CARPKIGSPATDTQYF
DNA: TGTGCCAGGCCCAAGATCGGGTCCCCCGCCACAGATACGCAGTATTTT

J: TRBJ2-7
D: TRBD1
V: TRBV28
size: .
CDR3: CASSFGTGTYEQYF
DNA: TGTGCCAGCAGTTTCGGGACAGGGACTTACGAGCAGTACTTC

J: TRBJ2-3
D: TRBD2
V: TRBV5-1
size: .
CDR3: CASSSVGTSGTEQYF
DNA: TGCGCCAGCAGCTCCGTCGGGACTAGCGGGACAGAGCAGTATTTT

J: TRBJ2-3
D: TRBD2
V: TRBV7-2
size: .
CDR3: CASSKREGLRDTQYF
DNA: TGTGCCAGCAGCAAGAGGGAGGGCCTCAGGGATACGCAGTATTTT

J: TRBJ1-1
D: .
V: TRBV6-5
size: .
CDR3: CASSRSPRGASEAFF
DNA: TGTGCCAGCAGCCGTTCCCCCCGGGGGGCCTCTGAAGCTTTCTTT

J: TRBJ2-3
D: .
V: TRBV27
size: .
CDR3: CASMAPQENTDTQYF
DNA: TGTGCCAGCATGGCCCCCCAGGAGAACACAGATACGCAGTATTTT

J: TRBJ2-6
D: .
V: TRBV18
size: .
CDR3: CASSPRGTRGESGANVLTF
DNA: TGTGCCAGCTCACCTCGGGGGACGAGAGGGGAGTCTGGGGCCAACGTCCTGACTTTC

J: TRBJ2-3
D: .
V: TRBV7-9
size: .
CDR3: CASSLAARRDTQYF
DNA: TGTGCCAGCAGCTTAGCGGCCCGGCGGGATACGCAGTATTTT

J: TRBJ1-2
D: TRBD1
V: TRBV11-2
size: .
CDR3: CASSFGQGDYGYTF
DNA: TGTGCCAGCAGTTTCGGACAGGGAGACTATGGCTACACCTTC